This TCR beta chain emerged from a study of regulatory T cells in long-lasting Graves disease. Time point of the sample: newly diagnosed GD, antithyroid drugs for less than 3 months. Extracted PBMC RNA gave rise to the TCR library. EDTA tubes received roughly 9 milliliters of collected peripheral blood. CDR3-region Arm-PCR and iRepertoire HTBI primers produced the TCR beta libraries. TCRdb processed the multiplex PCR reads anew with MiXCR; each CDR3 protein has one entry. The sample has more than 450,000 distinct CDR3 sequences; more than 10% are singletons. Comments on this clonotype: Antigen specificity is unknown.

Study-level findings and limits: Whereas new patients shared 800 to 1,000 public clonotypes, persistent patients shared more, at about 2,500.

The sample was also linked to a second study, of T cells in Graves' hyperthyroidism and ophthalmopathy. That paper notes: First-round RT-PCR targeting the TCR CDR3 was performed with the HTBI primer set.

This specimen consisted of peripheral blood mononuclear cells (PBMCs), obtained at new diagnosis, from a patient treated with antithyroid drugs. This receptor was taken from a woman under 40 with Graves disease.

CDR3 loop: CASSPPTGTGYYGYTF. The CDR3 coding sequence is TGTGCCAGCTCACCACCAACCGGGACAGGATACTATGGCTACACCTTC. J is TRBJ1-2 and V is TRBV18; 8 bases map to TRBD1. The CDR3 loop spans 16 amino acids. The ends lost 0 bases at V and 3 bases at J; junction bases unmatched: 6. Germline V gene data show CDR1 as KGHSH and CDR2 as LQKENI.